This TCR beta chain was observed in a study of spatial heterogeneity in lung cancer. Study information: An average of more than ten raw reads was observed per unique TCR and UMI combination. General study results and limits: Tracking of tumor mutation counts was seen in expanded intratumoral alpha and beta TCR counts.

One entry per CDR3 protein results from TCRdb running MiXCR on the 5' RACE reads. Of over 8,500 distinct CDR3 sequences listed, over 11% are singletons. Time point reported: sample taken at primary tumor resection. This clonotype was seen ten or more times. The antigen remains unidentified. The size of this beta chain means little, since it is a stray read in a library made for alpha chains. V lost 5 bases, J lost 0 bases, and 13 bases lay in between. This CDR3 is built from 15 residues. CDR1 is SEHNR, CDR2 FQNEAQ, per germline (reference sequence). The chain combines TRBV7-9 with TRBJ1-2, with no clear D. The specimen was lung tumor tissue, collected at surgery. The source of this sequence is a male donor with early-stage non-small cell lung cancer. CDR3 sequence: CASSPLDRANYGYTF. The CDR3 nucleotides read TGTGCCAGCAGCCCGCTTGACCGGGCTAACTATGGCTACACCTTC. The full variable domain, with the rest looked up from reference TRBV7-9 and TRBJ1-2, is DTGVSQNPRHKITKRGQNVTFRCDPISEHNRLYWYRQTLGQGPEFLTYFQNEAQLEKSRLLSDRFSAERPKGSFSTLEIQRTEQGDSAMYLCASSPLDRANYGYTFGSGTRLTVV.